This entry concerns a single TCR beta chain. Its antigen is still unknown. The data were obtained in a study of T-cell memory formation after mild COVID-19. Overall study findings and caveats: Contracting clones from day 15 to 85 had balanced CD4/CD8; later expanders favoured CD4+.

TCRdb ran MiXCR on the 5' RACE reads and lists one entry per CDR3 protein. The sample includes under 35,000 distinct CDR3 sequences, 15% to 20% of them seen just once. V gave up 1 base and J gave up 3 bases, with 19 bases separating them. CDR3 length: 17 residues. Germline assignment: CDR1 KGHSH and CDR2 LQKENI. V gene TRBV18 combines with J gene TRBJ2-7; TRBD1 is a possible D gene (5 bases). Sequenced: PBMCs or a T cell subset sorted from them (not recorded which). The origin of this receptor is an adult who had mild COVID-19 (a few samples of this study predate the infection). Cell type and time point are not known. CDR3 nucleotides: TGTGCCAGCTCACCACAGCCCACGCAGGGCGGAAGCTACGAGCAGTACTTC. Translating gives CASSPQPTQGGSYEQYF. Supplemented by reference TRBV18 and TRBJ2-7, the full variable domain reads NAGVMQNPRHLVRRRGQEARLRCSPMKGHSHVYWYRQLPEEGLKFMVYLQKENIIDESGMPKERFSAEFPKEGPSILRIQQVVRGDSAAYFCASSPQPTQGGSYEQYFGPGTRLTVT.